The 25 T cell receptor beta chains below come from one sample, sequenced in a study of vaccination effects on CD4 cells after COVID-19. Clones were read by immunoSEQ multiplex PCR, and TCRdb kept only the in-frame ones, dropping some. The table includes about 69,000 clones, around 70% detected once. The antigens for these receptors are not known. Expansion of antigen-specific CD4+ T cells with viral peptide pools was carried out by the ViraFEST assay before sequencing. CD4+ T cell isolation took place after 10 days of culture. Two-dose BNT162b2 or mRNA-1273 vaccination was given to participants. The source was CD4+ T cells from PBMCs cultured with HCoV-229E spike peptides, collected after COVID-19 vaccination. The origin of the receptors is a human donor who received a COVID-19 vaccine.

The rearrangement links TRBV15 to TRBJ2-2, with 7 bases fitting TRBD2. Unmatched junction bases numbered 14, after V lost 6 bases and J lost 4 bases. Germline V gene data show CDR1 as LNHNV and CDR2 as YYDKDF (reference sequence). The CDR3 covers 17 residues. The CDR3 DNA follows: TGTGCCACCAGTCCCCTGGGAGGGCGCGGGTTCACCGGGGAGCTGTTTTTT. Protein sequence: CATSPLGGRGFTGELFF.

In this sample, this clone turned up a few times. CDR3 bases: TGTGCCAGCAGCCAAGATCGTCGCGGCATTGGGGGGGAACTGTTTTTT. This sequence encodes CASSQDRRGIGGELFF. The rearrangement uses TRBV3-1 (or the pseudogene TRBV3-2) and TRBJ1-4, with D perhaps matching TRBD1 (5 bases). The CDR3 is made up of 16 amino acids. Germline V gene data show CDR1 as LGHDT and CDR2 as YNNKEL (reference sequence). The V gene lost 0 bases and the J gene lost 12 bases, with 20 bases spanning the gap.

The chain combines TRBV6-4 with TRBJ2-4, with 9 bases aligning to TRBD1. Trimming took 3 bases from V and 8 from J; bases not matched to a gene: 14. The CDR3 spans 17 residues. In germline, CDR1 is MRHNA, CDR2 SNTAGT. CDR3 sequence (DNA): TGTGCCAGCAGTGATAGAAGTAACAGGGGGCGGAGGTACATTCAGTACTTC. This codes for CASSDRSNRGRRYIQYF.

The V gene is TRBV28, the J gene TRBJ1-5, with TRBD1 identical over 8 bases. The CDR3 loop spans 16 amino acids. V gave up 3 bases and J gave up 3 bases; unmatched junction bases: 7. Per germline, CDR1 MDHEN and CDR2 SYDVKM. The CDR3 sequence: CASSFGDRPSNQPQHF. CDR3 nucleotide sequence: TGTGCCAGCAGTTTTGGGGACAGGCCCTCCAATCAGCCCCAGCATTTT.

The chain combines TRBV18 with TRBJ2-1; D possibly corresponds to TRBD2 (7 bases). Germline values: CDR1 KGHSH, CDR2 LQKENI. Trimming cost V 3 bases and J 7 bases, with 13 bases left between them. The CDR3 totals 14 residues. CDR3 protein: CASSPGGAWNEQFF. The CDR3 nucleotides are TGTGCCAGCTCACCTGGGGGGGCCTGGAATGAGCAGTTCTTC.

The chain combines TRBV5-1 with TRBJ2-5; D is undetermined. From germline, CDR1 is SGHRS and CDR2 YFSETQ. V was cut by 6 bases and J by 2 bases, with 5 bases left in between. The CDR3 is made up of 11 amino acids. The DNA for the CDR3 is TGCGCCAGCACTCTTCAAGAGACCCAGTACTTC. This translates into CASTLQETQYF.

This clone was detected only a few times. The V and J genes are TRBV6-5 and TRBJ1-1; 8 nucleotides align to TRBD1. After removal of 11 bases from V and 8 bases from J, the junction contained 7 bases not matched to a gene. Per the germline V gene, CDR1 is MNHEY and CDR2 is SVGAGI. The CDR3 consists of 11 residues. CDR3 protein: CAGQGFREAFF. DNA for the CDR3: TGTGCCGGACAGGGTTTCAGGGAAGCTTTCTTT.

This sequence joins TRBV5-1 and TRBJ1-4; 7 bases agree with TRBD1. With V trimmed by 0 bases and J by 7 bases, 0 bases remained unmatched. Germline V gene data show CDR1 as SGHRS and CDR2 as YFSETQ. CDR3 length: 13 residues. The CDR3 nucleotides are TGCGCCAGCAGCTTGGACAGGGGTGAAAAACTGTTTTTT. This sequence encodes CASSLDRGEKLFF.

The chain uses TRBV18 and TRBJ2-2; tentatively, D is TRBD1 or TRBD2 (5 bases each). The CDR3 runs to 15 residues. CDR1 is KGHSH, CDR2 LQKENI, per germline. Trimming cost V 2 bases and J 2 bases, with 9 bases left between them. CDR3 coding DNA: TGTGCCAGCTCACCAGAGGGGCTTAACACCGGGGAGCTGTTTTTT. Protein: CASSPEGLNTGELFF.

The rearrangement joins TRBV27 to TRBJ1-4; D ambiguous. Germline V gives CDR1 MNHEY, CDR2 SMNVEV (reference sequence). V was trimmed by 7 bases and J by 4 bases, leaving 10 bases between them. The CDR3 has 13 amino acids. The CDR3 region is CASKGGINEKLFF. Here the CDR3 DNA reads TGTGCCAGCAAGGGAGGGATTAATGAAAAACTGTTTTTT.

The rearrangement links TRBV7-3 to TRBJ2-1; D is perhaps TRBD2 (6 bases). V was clipped by 5 bases and J by 0 bases, with 14 bases between them. CDR3 length equals 16 residues. Germline V CDR1 and CDR2: SGHTA, FQGTGA. The CDR3 is CASSPARGSSYNEQFF. The CDR3 bases are TGTGCCAGCAGCCCCGCTCGGGGGAGCTCCTACAATGAGCAGTTCTTC.

The chain is built from TRBV5-1 and TRBJ1-3; 7 bases agree with TRBD1. V lost 3 bases and J lost 2; bases outside the gene matches: 5. Germline CDR1 reads SGHRS; CDR2 reads YFSETQ. This CDR3 comprises 15 residues. The CDR3 DNA reads as TGCGCCAGCAGCTGGGACAGCGGGACTGGAAACACCATATATTTT. As protein: CASSWDSGTGNTIYF.

The chain joins TRBV11-2 to TRBJ2-5; D may be TRBD1 or TRBD2 (5 bases each). CDR3 length: 15 residues. V was trimmed by 0 bases and J by 10 bases, leaving 18 bases between them. Looked up from germline, CDR1 is SGHAT and CDR2 is FQNNGV. Written as DNA, the CDR3 is TGTGCCAGCAGCTTAGATCCGGGGACCCAAAGAGACCAGTACTTC. It specifies CASSLDPGTQRDQYF.

CDR3 sequence reads: CATSDLIDTQYF. The DNA of the CDR3 is TGTGCCACCAGTGATTTGATAGATACGCAGTATTTT. This chain connects TRBV24-1 to TRBJ2-3; D is unresolved. CDR1 and CDR2 from the germline V gene are KGHDR and SFDVKD. Trimming pared 0 bases from V and 5 bases from J, leaving 2 bases between. CDR3 size: 12 residues.

About this clone: This sample also contains other DNA sequences that code for the same CDR3. The chain recombines TRBV29-1 with TRBJ2-3; no firm D call. This CDR3 is 10 amino acids long. Germline CDR1 and CDR2: SQVTM and ANQGSEA. Deletions cut 4 bases from V and 4 bases from J, with 3 bases between. The CDR3: CSVGADTQYF. For the CDR3, the DNA is TGCAGCGTTGGCGCAGATACGCAGTATTTT.

The genes are TRBV10-3 and TRBJ1-2, with TRBD1 matching over 9 bases. CDR3 length: 14 amino acids. J gave up 2 bases and V 3 bases, and 1 base lay outside the gene matches. The germline V gene encodes CDR1 ENHRY and CDR2 SYGVKD. The CDR3 protein is CAISEGQGNYGYTF. In nucleotides, the CDR3 is TGTGCCATCAGTGAAGGACAGGGGAACTATGGCTACACCTTC.

The J gene is TRBJ2-1, the V gene TRBV2, with no clear D. Germline CDR1 is SNHLY and CDR2 is FYNNEI. Trimming removed 3 bases at V and 2 bases at J, with 11 bases between. The CDR3 has 15 amino acids. The CDR3 DNA is TGTGCCAGCAGTGAGTTGGCTGCCCCCTACAATGAGCAGTTCTTC. This encodes CASSELAAPYNEQFF.

This clone was observed a handful of times. The rearrangement uses TRBV2 and TRBJ2-7, with D possibly being TRBD1 (5 bases). Trimming took off 6 bases at V and 2 bases at J, with 14 bases between the two ends. In germline, CDR1 is SNHLY, CDR2 FYNNEI. The CDR3 extends over 14 amino acids. In nucleotides, the CDR3 is TGTGCCAGCAGCGGATTAGGGGATGCCTACGAGCAGTACGTC. It encodes CASSGLGDAYEQYV.

The gene calls are TRBV6-5 and TRBJ2-6; the D gene is possibly TRBD1 (6 bases). Trimming pared 2 bases from V and 3 bases from J, leaving 8 bases between. The CDR3 is 15 amino acids. Germline V gives CDR1 MNHEY, CDR2 SVGAGI. CDR3 amino acids: CASSYEGVGANVLTF. The DNA for the CDR3 is TGTGCCAGCAGTTACGAGGGGGTTGGGGCCAACGTCCTGACTTTC.

This clone was recorded once. This rearrangement joins TRBV25-1 to TRBJ2-5; possible D gene TRBD1, 5 bases. CDR3 length equals 13 residues. Germline values: CDR1 MGHDK, CDR2 SYGVNS. V lost 3 bases and J 7 bases, leaving 12 bases between the germline ends. The CDR3 region is CASSDRVLGTQYF. For the CDR3, the DNA is TGTGCCAGCAGTGACAGGGTCTTAGGGACCCAGTACTTC.

The rearrangement uses TRBV24-1 and TRBJ1-2; D may be TRBD1 (6 bases). The CDR3 has 15 amino acids. Trimming stripped 7 bases from V and 3 bases from J, with 17 bases between. The germline gives CDR1 KGHDR, CDR2 SFDVKD. CDR3 DNA sequence: TGTGCCACCAGCAGTAGCGACAGGCCTTACTATGGCTACACCTTC. Protein sequence: CATSSSDRPYYGYTF.

CDR3 sequence reads: CASRTGTSGGAYNEQFF. DNA of the CDR3: TGTGCCAGCAGGACGGGGACTAGCGGGGGAGCCTACAATGAGCAGTTCTTC. V and J are TRBV2 and TRBJ2-1, with 14 bases aligning to TRBD2. The CDR3 loop spans 17 amino acids. V was clipped by 6 bases and J by 2 bases; unmatched bases: 6. Germline V lookup: CDR1 SNHLY, CDR2 FYNNEI.

This chain uses TRBV5-1 with TRBJ2-2; 7 nucleotides line up with TRBD1. CDR1 is SGHRS, CDR2 YFSETQ, per germline. This CDR3 spans 18 amino acids. The V and J ends lost 1 base and 1 base, in that order; junction bases with no gene match: 10. DNA of the CDR3: TGCGCCAGCAGCTTGCGACAGGGCGGAATGGAGAACACCGGGGAGCTGTTTTTT. It encodes CASSLRQGGMENTGELFF.

This clone showed up just a few times. The chain uses TRBV12-3 or TRBV12-4 and TRBJ2-1; the match to TRBD2 covers 8 bases. V was pared by 6 bases and J by 9 bases, with 4 bases of the junction left unmatched. This CDR3 is 12 amino acids long. In DNA form, the CDR3 reads TGTGCCAGCAGGCGGGGGGAGGTTGAGCAGTTCTTC. This translates into CASRRGEVEQFF.

This clone has only one observation. The rearrangement joins TRBV10-3 to TRBJ2-5; 7 bases line up with TRBD2. V lost 4 bases to trimming and J lost 0 bases; unmatched junction nucleotides: 5. Germline V CDR1 and CDR2: ENHRY, SYGVKD. The CDR3 has 15 amino acids. The CDR3 loop is CAISGGGTHQETQYF. The CDR3 DNA reads TGTGCCATCAGTGGGGGGGGGACCCACCAAGAGACCCAGTACTTC.